This T cell receptor beta chain derives from a study of shared clonotypes between healthy human individuals. Study summary: CD4 naive and memory got three plates each, CD8 naive two, CD8 memory one.

The assay ran at deep level. Every immunoSEQ plate was one replicate of a subset's evenly spread DNA. Data came from immunoSEQ multiplex PCR; TCRdb stores just in-frame clones and leaves some out. The sample records 2 million to 2.5 million clones, roughly 94% being singletons. It was into CD45RA+ naive and CD45RA-negative memory subsets that the CD4+ cells were split. The CDR3 sequence is 14 residues long. Trimming took off 2 bases at V and 1 base at J, with 6 bases between the two ends. Germline V gene data show CDR1 as PRHDT and CDR2 as FYEKMQ (reference sequence). The material sequenced was naive CD4+ T cells sorted from blood. Indicated subset: CD45RA+ positively selected. The receptor comes from a man in his late teens or twenties in good health. The J gene is TRBJ1-5, the V gene TRBV13; D gene uncertain. As DNA, the CDR3 is TGTGCCAGCAGCTTATCGCACAGCAATCAGCCCCAGCATTTT. This sequence encodes CASSLSHSNQPQHF.